One TCR beta chain is described in this entry. What it recognizes is unknown. The data stem from a study of response to subunit inactivated influenza vaccine. Study-wide results and caveats: Each seasonal influenza vaccination, the authors suggested, recruits few new T cells.

The CDR3 covers 13 residues. Between the trimmed V and J ends, which lost 7 bases and 0 bases, there was a span of 7 bases. TCRdb processed the RT-PCR reads anew with MiXCR; each CDR3 protein has one entry. The sample lists about 570,000 distinct CDR3 sequences, over 9% seen once, with 8% to 13% in the top ten. The same specimen was also included in a second study, on T cells expressing NK-cell markers. From that report: With UMIs, 5'RACE template switching was used to make TCR beta cDNA.

The chain has TRBV12-3 or TRBV12-4 and TRBJ2-1; D gene ambiguous. The sequences come from PBMCs from blood, collected on the day of vaccination. This receptor was obtained from a man in his forties or fifties who received an inactivated influenza vaccine. The CDR3 DNA sequence: TGTGCCAGCAAGCAATCCTCCTACAATGAGCAGTTCTTC. It specifies CASKQSSYNEQFF.